What follows is one T cell receptor beta chain and its context. Its antigen is unknown. V shed 5 bases and J shed 1 base, with 8 bases lying between them. Germline CDR1 is SNHLY and CDR2 is FYNNEI. CDR3 length: 13 amino acids. This PCR relied on a set of 60 Vbeta primers and 13 Jbeta primers. Some clones are missing from TCRdb's copy, which holds only in-frame ones; the method was immunoSEQ multiplex PCR. The sample has over 70,000 clones, roughly 73% seen once. This record comes from a study of cytomegalovirus exposure and HLA in healthy donors. Whole-study results and caveats: Most CMV-associated TCR beta chains appeared HLA-restricted in a later analysis.

The sample consisted of PBMCs. This TCR derives from a male donor in good health and CMV-seropositive. The chain joins TRBV2 to TRBJ1-1; no reliable D call. In DNA form, the CDR3 reads TGTGCCAGCAGTACAAACAGGAACACTGAAGCTTTCTTT. This gives the protein CASSTNRNTEAFF.